This TCR beta chain appears in the sequencing data of a study of beta chain features in type 1 diabetes. Study outcomes and limitations: The naive, central memory and Treg TCRB repertoires looked more alike in patients than they did in healthy donors. Whether HLA type affects TCRB rearrangement stayed undetermined in the present work.

Investigators reverse transcribed all isolated RNA, so they sequenced expressed TCRB transcripts. Libraries were prepared by immunoSEQ multiplex PCR; TCRdb keeps only in-frame clonotypes and omits some of them. The table has over 150,000 clones, about 13% seen once. Germline V lookup: CDR1 SGHRS, CDR2 YFSETQ. The CDR3 has 16 residues. V lost 1 base, J lost 8 bases, and 10 bases stayed unmatched. Points on this clone: The antigen is not known.

The source of this sequence is a woman aged 18 to 35 in good health. The chain joins TRBV5-1 to TRBJ2-1; 9 positions agree with TRBD2. The sequencing sample was made of central memory CD4+ T cells from blood. CDR3 sequence (DNA): TGCGCCAGCAGCTTGAATGGCGGGAGGGCCTCCCATGAGCAGTTCTTC. It yields the protein CASSLNGGRASHEQFF.